The 14 T cell receptor beta chains below all came from one sample that was sequenced in a study of blood T cell repertoires in COVID-19. The method was immunoSEQ multiplex PCR; TCRdb's version includes in-frame clones alone and lacks a portion of them. The data contain 280,000 or so clones, approximately 88% of them singletons. Sequences were obtained from PBMCs or T cells enriched from blood (not recorded which). The source of these receptors is a woman in her thirties or forties who had recovered from COVID-19.

V usage is TRBV7-8 and J usage is TRBJ2-1, with 12 bases that match TRBD1. Germline V CDR1 and CDR2: SGHVS, FQNEAQ. Germline trimming cut 8 bases from V and 8 bases from J; bases unmatched to any gene: 10. The CDR3 contains 15 residues. CDR3: CASCPGTGGRDEQFF. In DNA, the CDR3 is TGTGCCAGCTGCCCCGGGACAGGGGGCAGGGATGAGCAGTTCTTC. Full variable domain (remainder filled in from reference TRBV7-8 and TRBJ2-1): GAGVSQSPRYKVAKRGQDVALRCDPISGHVSLFWYQQALGQGPEFLTYFQNEAQLDKSGLPSDRFFAERPEGSVSTLKIQRTQQEDSAVYLCASCPGTGGRDEQFFGPGTRLTVL.

This rearrangement joins TRBV7-9 to TRBJ2-1; 13 nucleotides match TRBD2. The germline gives CDR1 SEHNR, CDR2 FQNEAQ (reference sequence). The CDR3 contains 17 residues. V gave up 4 bases and J gave up 7 bases; unmatched junction bases: 10. The CDR3 DNA follows: TGTGCCAGCAGCTCCACCCAACTAGCGGGAGGGTTAAATGAGCAGTTCTTC. It encodes CASSSTQLAGGLNEQFF.

This clone was seen more than once but under ten times. The chain combines TRBV28 with TRBJ1-2, with D hard to call. The CDR3 sequence is 10 residues long. Between the trimmed V and J ends, which lost 8 bases and 8 bases, there was a span of 9 bases. Germline values: CDR1 MDHEN, CDR2 SYDVKM. This CDR3 is CASAYLGYTF. The CDR3 DNA follows: TGTGCCAGCGCTTACCTAGGCTACACCTTC.

The chain combines TRBV4-1 with TRBJ1-6; D is undetermined. Germline values: CDR1 MGHRA, CDR2 YSYEKL. This CDR3 is built from 15 residues. The ends were cut back, 3 bases at V and 5 bases at J, with 11 bases in the middle. In DNA form, the CDR3 reads TGCGCCAGCAGCCATTCCGAGGGAAATAATTCACCCCTCCACTTT. Translating it yields CASSHSEGNNSPLHF.

This clone was seen a handful of times. V usage is TRBV12-5 and J usage is TRBJ2-1; 9 nucleotides match TRBD2. The CDR3 has 17 amino acids. V shed 3 bases, J shed 0 bases, and the junction held 6 bases outside the gene matches. Germline V gives CDR1 LGHNT, CDR2 FRNRAP. CDR3 amino acids: CASGFAPTSGSYNEQFF. CDR3 sequence (DNA): TGTGCTAGTGGTTTTGCCCCGACTAGCGGCTCCTACAATGAGCAGTTCTTC.

The sample holds a few counts of this clone. The rearrangement joins TRBV7-2 to TRBJ2-7; no reliable D call. The CDR3 sequence is 14 residues long. Germline V CDR1 and CDR2: SGHTA, FQGNSA. V was pared by 1 base and J by 0 bases, with 7 bases between. CDR3 residues: CASSLGYSSYEQYF. The CDR3 bases are TGTGCCAGCAGCTTAGGATACAGCTCCTACGAGCAGTACTTC.

The chain couples TRBV4-2 to TRBJ2-1; no reliable D call. The germline V gene has CDR1 LGHNA and CDR2 YNFKEQ. Trimming took 0 bases from V and 8 from J, leaving 11 bases between them. The CDR3 is 14 amino acids. The CDR3 spells CASSQESPADEQFF. The CDR3 DNA follows: TGTGCCAGCAGCCAAGAATCCCCGGCGGATGAGCAGTTCTTC.

This chain links TRBV2 with TRBJ2-3; 7 positions match TRBD2. CDR3 size: 15 residues. The junction had 11 bases not matched to a gene; V was cut back by 7 bases and J by 4 bases. The germline gives CDR1 SNHLY, CDR2 FYNNEI. The CDR3 is CASTRSGVRADTQYF. Written as DNA, the CDR3 is TGTGCCAGCACCCGAAGCGGGGTTCGGGCAGATACGCAGTATTTT.

V and J are TRBV2 and TRBJ1-1; 7 positions match TRBD1. In germline, CDR1 is SNHLY, CDR2 FYNNEI. V trimming: 5 bases; J trimming: 6 bases; junction bases outside the gene matches: 3. CDR3 length: 12 amino acids. CDR3 in amino acids: CASSTGVAEAFF. The CDR3 region has the DNA TGTGCCAGCAGTACAGGGGTGGCTGAAGCTTTCTTT.

The CDR3 reads CASSVQNQPQHF. The CDR3 region has the DNA TGTGCCAGCAGCGTCCAGAATCAGCCCCAGCATTTT. The chain employs TRBV28 and TRBJ1-5; D not resolved. Germline V gene data show CDR1 as MDHEN and CDR2 as SYDVKM. The CDR3 has 12 amino acids. Trimming pared 6 bases from V and 4 bases from J, leaving 7 bases between. The full variable domain, completed using reference TRBV28 and TRBJ1-5, is DVKVTQSSRYLVKRTGEKVFLECVQDMDHENMFWYRQDPGLGLRLIYFSYDVKMKEKGDIPEGYSVSREKKERFSLILESASTNQTSMYLCASSVQNQPQHFGDGTRLSIL.

This clone has just one count. The rearrangement uses TRBV7-8 and TRBJ2-7; D is unresolved. Trimming cost V 1 base and J 0 bases, with 7 bases left between them. CDR1 is SGHVS and CDR2 is FQNEAQ in the germline V gene. The CDR3 sequence is 14 residues long. As DNA, the CDR3 is TGTGCCAGCAGCTTAGACTACTACTCCTACGAGCAGTACTTC. Protein: CASSLDYYSYEQYF.

The chain has TRBV6-5 and TRBJ1-1, with a possible D match to TRBD1 (6 bases). Trimming stripped 5 bases from V and 5 bases from J, with 15 bases between. Germline CDR1 reads MNHEY; CDR2 reads SVGAGI. CDR3 length: 14 residues. CDR3 region: CASSRGQWGTEAFF. The CDR3 DNA sequence: TGTGCCAGCAGTAGAGGACAGTGGGGAACTGAAGCTTTCTTT.

The chain is built from TRBV4-3 and TRBJ1-5; D ambiguous. V was cut by 3 bases and J by 7 bases, with 25 bases left in between. This CDR3 contains 18 residues. Per the germline V gene, CDR1 is LGHNA and CDR2 is YSLEER. The CDR3 nucleotides are TGCGCCAGCAGCCATATCACATCGAGAAGGAGGGCAAGGCAGCCCCAGCATTTT. Translated, it gives CASSHITSRRRARQPQHF.

The chain couples TRBV6-5 to TRBJ2-7; a weak D match, TRBD1 (6 bases). The ends were cut back, 6 bases at V and 3 bases at J, with 15 bases in the middle. Per the germline V gene, CDR1 is MNHEY and CDR2 is SVGAGI. This CDR3 is 14 amino acids long. The CDR3 loop reads CASSRGPRIYEQYF. Here the CDR3 DNA reads TGTGCCAGCAGCAGGGGACCCAGGATCTACGAGCAGTACTTC.